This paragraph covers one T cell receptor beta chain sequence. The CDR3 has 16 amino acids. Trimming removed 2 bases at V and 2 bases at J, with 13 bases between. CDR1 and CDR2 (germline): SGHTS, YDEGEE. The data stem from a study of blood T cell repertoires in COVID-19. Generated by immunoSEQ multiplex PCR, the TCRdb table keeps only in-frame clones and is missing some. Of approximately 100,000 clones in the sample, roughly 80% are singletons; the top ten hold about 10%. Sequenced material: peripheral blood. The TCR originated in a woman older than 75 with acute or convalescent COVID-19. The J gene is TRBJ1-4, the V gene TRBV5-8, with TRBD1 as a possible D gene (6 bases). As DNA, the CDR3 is TGTGCCAGCAGCTTAATTGTGGGACACACTAATGAAAAACTGTTTTTT. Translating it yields CASSLIVGHTNEKLFF.